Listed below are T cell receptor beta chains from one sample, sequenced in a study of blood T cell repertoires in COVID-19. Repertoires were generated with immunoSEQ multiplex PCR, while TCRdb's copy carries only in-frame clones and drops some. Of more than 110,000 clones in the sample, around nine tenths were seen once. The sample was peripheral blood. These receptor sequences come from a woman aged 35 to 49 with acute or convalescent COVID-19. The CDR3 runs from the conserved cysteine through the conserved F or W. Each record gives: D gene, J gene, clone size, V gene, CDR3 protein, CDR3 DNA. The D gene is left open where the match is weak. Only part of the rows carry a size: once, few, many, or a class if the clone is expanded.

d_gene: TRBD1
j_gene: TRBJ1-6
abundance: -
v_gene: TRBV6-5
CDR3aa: CASTPPTGVSSPLHF
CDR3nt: TGTGCCAGCACCCCGCCGACAGGGGTTAGTTCACCCCTCCACTTT

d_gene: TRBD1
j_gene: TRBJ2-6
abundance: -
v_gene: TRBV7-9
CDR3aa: CASSRTGGAGANVLTF
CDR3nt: TGTGCCAGCAGCAGAACAGGGGGCGCTGGGGCCAACGTCCTGACTTTC

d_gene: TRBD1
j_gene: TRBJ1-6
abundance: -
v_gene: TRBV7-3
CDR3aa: CASRQGANSPLHF
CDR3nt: TGTGCCAGCAGACAGGGGGCTAATTCACCCCTCCACTTT

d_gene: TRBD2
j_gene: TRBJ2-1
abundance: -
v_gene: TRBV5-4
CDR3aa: CASSSPSGLPGNEQFF
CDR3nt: TGTGCCAGCAGCTCGCCTAGCGGGCTCCCCGGCAATGAGCAGTTCTTC

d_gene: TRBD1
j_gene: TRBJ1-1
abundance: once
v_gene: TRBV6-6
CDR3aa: CASSFGGGQIAEAFF
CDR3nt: TGTGCCAGCAGTTTCGGAGGGGGACAGATCGCTGAAGCTTTCTTT

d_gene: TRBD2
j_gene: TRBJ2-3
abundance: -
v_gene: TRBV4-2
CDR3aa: CASSQDRTSSDTQYF
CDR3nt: TGTGCCAGCAGCCAAGATCGGACTAGTTCAGATACGCAGTATTTT

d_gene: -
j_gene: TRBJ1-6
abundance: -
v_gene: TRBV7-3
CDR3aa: CASSLSRSSPLHF
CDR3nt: TGTGCCAGCAGCTTGAGTAGAAGTTCACCCCTCCACTTT

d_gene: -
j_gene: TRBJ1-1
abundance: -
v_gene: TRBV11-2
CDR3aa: CASSLGGRTEAFF
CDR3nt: TGTGCCAGCAGCCTGGGGGGGCGGACTGAAGCTTTCTTT

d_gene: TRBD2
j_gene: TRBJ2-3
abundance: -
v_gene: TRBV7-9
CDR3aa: CASSLVSGRGDTQYF
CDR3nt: TGTGCCAGCAGCTTAGTTAGCGGGAGAGGAGATACGCAGTATTTT

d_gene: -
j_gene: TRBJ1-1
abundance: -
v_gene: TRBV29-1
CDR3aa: CSVLQGNTEAFF
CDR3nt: TGCAGCGTTTTGCAGGGTAACACTGAAGCTTTCTTT

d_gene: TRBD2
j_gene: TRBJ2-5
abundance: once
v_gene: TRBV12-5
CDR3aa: CASGEGLAGGFPESAETQYF
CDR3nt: TGTGCTAGTGGGGAGGGACTAGCGGGCGGGTTTCCTGAGTCTGCAGAGACCCAGTACTTC

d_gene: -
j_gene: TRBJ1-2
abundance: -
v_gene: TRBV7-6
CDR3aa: CASSPGQNYGYTF
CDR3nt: TGTGCCAGCAGCCCTGGACAGAATTATGGCTACACCTTC

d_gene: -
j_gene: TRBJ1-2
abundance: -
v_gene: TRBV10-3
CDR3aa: CAISERTPEGYTF
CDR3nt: TGTGCCATCAGTGAGAGGACACCTGAGGGCTACACCTTC

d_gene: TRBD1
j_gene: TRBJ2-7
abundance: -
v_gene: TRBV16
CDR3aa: CASSYDRGLYEQYF
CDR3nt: TGTGCCAGCAGTTACGACAGGGGGCTCTACGAGCAGTACTTC

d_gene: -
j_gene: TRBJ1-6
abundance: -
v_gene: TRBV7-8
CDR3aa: CASSSGQSNSPLHF
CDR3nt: TGTGCCAGCAGCTCCGGACAGTCCAATTCACCCCTCCACTTT

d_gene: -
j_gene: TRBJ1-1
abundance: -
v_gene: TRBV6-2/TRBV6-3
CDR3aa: CASSRPGSRPEAFF
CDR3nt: TGTGCCAGCAGCCGACCAGGGTCAAGGCCTGAAGCTTTCTTT

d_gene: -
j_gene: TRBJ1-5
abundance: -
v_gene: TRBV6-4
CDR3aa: CASSPDGGGNQPQHF
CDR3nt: TGTGCCAGCAGCCCGGATGGGGGGGGCAATCAGCCCCAGCATTTT

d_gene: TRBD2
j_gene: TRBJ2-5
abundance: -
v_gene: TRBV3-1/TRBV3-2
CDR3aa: CASSPLWSPRTSAKETQYF
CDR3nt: TGTGCCAGCAGCCCCCTCTGGTCCCCTCGGACTAGCGCGAAAGAGACCCAGTACTTC

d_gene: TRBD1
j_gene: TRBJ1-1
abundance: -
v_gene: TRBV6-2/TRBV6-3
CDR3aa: CASSLGTGKFMNTEAFF
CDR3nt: TGTGCCAGCAGCCTGGGGACAGGGAAGTTCATGAACACTGAAGCTTTCTTT

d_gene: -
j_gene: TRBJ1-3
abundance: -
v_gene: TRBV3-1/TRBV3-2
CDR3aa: CASKLGVSGNTIYF
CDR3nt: TGTGCCAGCAAACTGGGAGTTAGCGGAAACACCATATATTTT

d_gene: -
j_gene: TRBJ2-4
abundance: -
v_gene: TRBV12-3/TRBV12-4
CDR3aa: CASGSSGDSRKYF
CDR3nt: TGTGCCAGCGGGTCCTCGGGGGACAGTCGTAAGTACTTC

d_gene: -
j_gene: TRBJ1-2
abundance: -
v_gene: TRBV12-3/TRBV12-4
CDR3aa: CASTLGQYGYTF
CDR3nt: TGTGCCAGCACCCTAGGACAGTATGGCTACACCTTC

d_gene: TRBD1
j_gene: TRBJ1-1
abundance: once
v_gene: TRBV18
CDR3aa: CASSPTGAPSLTEAFF
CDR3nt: TGTGCCAGCTCCCCGACAGGGGCGCCATCTTTGACTGAAGCTTTCTTT

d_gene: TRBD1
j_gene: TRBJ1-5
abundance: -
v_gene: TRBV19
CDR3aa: CASSEQGAGNQPQHF
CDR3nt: TGTGCCAGTAGTGAGCAGGGGGCAGGGAATCAGCCCCAGCATTTT

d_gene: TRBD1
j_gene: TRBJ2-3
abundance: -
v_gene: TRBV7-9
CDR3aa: CASSNDDRGADTQYF
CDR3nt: TGTGCCAGCAGCAACGACGACAGGGGGGCAGATACGCAGTATTTT

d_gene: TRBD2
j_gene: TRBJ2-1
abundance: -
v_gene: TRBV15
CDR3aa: CATSREAAGGNEQFF
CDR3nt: TGTGCCACCAGCAGAGAAGCAGCGGGAGGTAATGAGCAGTTCTTC

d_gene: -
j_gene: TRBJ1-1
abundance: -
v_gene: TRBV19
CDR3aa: CASRGTEAFF
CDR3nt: TGTGCCAGCCGGGGGACTGAAGCTTTCTTT

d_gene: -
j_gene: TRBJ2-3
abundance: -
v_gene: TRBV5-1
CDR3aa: CASSLGGGPSTDTQYF
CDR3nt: TGCGCCAGCAGCTTGGGCGGCGGCCCTAGCACAGATACGCAGTATTTT

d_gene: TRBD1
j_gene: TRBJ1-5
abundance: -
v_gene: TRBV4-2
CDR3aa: CASSHSGQGRDQPQHF
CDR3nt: TGTGCCAGCAGCCACTCCGGACAGGGAAGAGATCAGCCCCAGCATTTT

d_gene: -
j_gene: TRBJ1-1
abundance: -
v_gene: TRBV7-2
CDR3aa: CASSLVGGDTEAFF
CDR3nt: TGTGCCAGCAGCTTAGTCGGAGGGGACACTGAAGCTTTCTTT

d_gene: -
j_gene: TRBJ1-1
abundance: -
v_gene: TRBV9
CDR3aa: CASSVVGGHTEAFF
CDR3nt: TGTGCCAGCAGCGTAGTGGGGGGGCACACTGAAGCTTTCTTT

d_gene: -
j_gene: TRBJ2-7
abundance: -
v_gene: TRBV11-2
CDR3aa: CASSPVRGASYEQYF
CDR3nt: TGTGCCAGCAGCCCTGTCCGGGGGGCCTCCTACGAGCAGTACTTC

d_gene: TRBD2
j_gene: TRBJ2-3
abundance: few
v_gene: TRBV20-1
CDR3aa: CSASLAGPLTDTQYF
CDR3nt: TGCAGTGCTAGTTTAGCGGGGCCCCTCACAGATACGCAGTATTTT

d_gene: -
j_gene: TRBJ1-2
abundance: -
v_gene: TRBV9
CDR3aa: CASSPYVGGGIHYTF
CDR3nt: TGTGCCAGCAGCCCATATGTTGGTGGGGGCATACACTACACCTTC

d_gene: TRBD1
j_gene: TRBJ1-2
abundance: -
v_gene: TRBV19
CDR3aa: CASSKTDRVYGYTF
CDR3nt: TGTGCCAGTAGCAAAACCGACAGGGTCTATGGCTACACCTTC

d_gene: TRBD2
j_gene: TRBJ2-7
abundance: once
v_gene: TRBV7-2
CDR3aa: CASSLDGGSPLEQYF
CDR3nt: TGTGCCAGCAGCTTAGACGGGGGGTCCCCTTTGGAGCAGTACTTC

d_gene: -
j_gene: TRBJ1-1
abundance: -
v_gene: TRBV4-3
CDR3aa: CASSPSGGGTLNTEAFF
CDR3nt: TGCGCCAGCAGCCCGAGTGGGGGGGGTACTTTGAACACTGAAGCTTTCTTT

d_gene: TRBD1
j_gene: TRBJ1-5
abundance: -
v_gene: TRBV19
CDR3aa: CASSIWGTGDYNQPQHF
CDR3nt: TGTGCCAGTAGTATTTGGGGGACAGGGGATTACAATCAGCCCCAGCATTTT

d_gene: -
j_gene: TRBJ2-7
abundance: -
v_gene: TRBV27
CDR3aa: CASSFYPSKAAGEQYF
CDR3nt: TGTGCCAGCAGTTTTTACCCTAGCAAGGCTGCGGGCGAGCAGTACTTC

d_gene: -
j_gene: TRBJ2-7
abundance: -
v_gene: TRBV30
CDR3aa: CAWSRGGTYEQYF
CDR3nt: TGTGCCTGGAGCCGCGGGGGCACCTACGAGCAGTACTTC

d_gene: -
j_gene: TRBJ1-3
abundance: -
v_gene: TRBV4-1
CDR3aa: CASSQILSGNTIYF
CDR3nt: TGCGCCAGCAGTCAAATACTCTCTGGAAACACCATATATTTT

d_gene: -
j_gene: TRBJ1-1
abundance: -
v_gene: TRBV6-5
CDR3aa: CASYRVNTEAFF
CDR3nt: TGTGCCAGCTACAGGGTGAACACTGAAGCTTTCTTT

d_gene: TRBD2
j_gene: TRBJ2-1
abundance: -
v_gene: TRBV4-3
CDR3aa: CASSQDRASGLTYNEQFF
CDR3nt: TGCGCCAGCAGCCAAGATAGGGCTAGCGGGCTTACTTACAATGAGCAGTTCTTC

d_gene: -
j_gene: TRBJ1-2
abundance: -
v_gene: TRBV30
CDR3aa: CAWSMAIYGYTF
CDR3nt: TGTGCCTGGTCAATGGCCATCTATGGCTACACCTTC

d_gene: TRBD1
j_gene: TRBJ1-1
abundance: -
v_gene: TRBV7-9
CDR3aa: CASSFGQGRGTEAFF
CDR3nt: TGTGCCAGCAGCTTCGGACAGGGGAGGGGAACTGAAGCTTTCTTT

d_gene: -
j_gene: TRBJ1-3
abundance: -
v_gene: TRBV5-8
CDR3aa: CASSLGDTGNTIYF
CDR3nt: TGTGCCAGCAGCTTGGGGGACACAGGAAACACCATATATTTT

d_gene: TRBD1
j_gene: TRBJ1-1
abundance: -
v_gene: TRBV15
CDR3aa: CATSRDWTGGAEAFF
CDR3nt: TGTGCCACCAGCAGAGATTGGACAGGGGGCGCGGAAGCTTTCTTT

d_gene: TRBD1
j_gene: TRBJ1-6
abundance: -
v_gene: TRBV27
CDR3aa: CASRRQPDRGNSPLHF
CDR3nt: TGTGCCAGCAGAAGACAACCCGACAGGGGCAATTCACCCCTCCACTTT

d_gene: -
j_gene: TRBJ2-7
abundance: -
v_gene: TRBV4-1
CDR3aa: CASSQDGDLRYEQYF
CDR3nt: TGCGCCAGCAGCCAAGACGGGGACTTAAGATACGAGCAGTACTTC

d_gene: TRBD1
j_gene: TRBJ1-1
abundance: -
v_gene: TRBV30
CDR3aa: CAWTAANRGTVEAFF
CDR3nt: TGTGCCTGGACCGCCGCGAACAGGGGGACAGTTGAAGCTTTCTTT

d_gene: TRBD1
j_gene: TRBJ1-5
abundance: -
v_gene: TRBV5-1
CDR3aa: CASSLETGRNQPQHF
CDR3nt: TGCGCCAGCAGCTTGGAGACAGGGAGGAATCAGCCCCAGCATTTT